Sequencing of this T cell receptor beta chain was carried out in a study of cytomegalovirus exposure and HLA in healthy donors. PCR primers comprised 60 Vbeta and 13 Jbeta primers. Assay used: immunoSEQ multiplex PCR; TCRdb lists only in-frame clones, some missing. The sample data list over 75,000 clones. Whereas donors were nominally healthy upon sampling, unrecorded immune exposures were probable. The receptor was derived from a girl aged 5-17 years in good health and CMV-seropositive. Sequences were obtained from PBMCs.

In DNA, the CDR3 is TGCGCCAGCAGCCAAGAGGGTCCAGGGGGCGATTACGAGCAGTACTTC. Translation gives CASSQEGPGGDYEQYF. The V gene is TRBV4-1, the J gene TRBJ2-7, with 8 nucleotides matching TRBD1. The germline CDR1 and CDR2 sequences are MGHRA and YSYEKL. V trimming: 0 bases; J trimming: 4 bases; junction bases outside the gene matches: 8. The CDR3 length is 16 residues.